This T cell receptor (beta chain) is drawn from a study of blood T cells in healthy people across ages. Findings and caveats of the study: Higher diversity, along with more naive CD4+ cells, distinguished long-lived donors from aged donors. The recorded TCR beta diversity per million T cells decreased in a roughly linear manner with age.

Next came a second PCR, run for about 6 to 11 cycles, which used a sample-barcoded 5' primer along with a J-beta primer mix. TCRdb reanalysed the 5' RACE reads using MiXCR and keeps one entry per CDR3 protein. The table lists around 780,000 distinct CDR3 sequences, around three fifths of them singletons, with around 24% in the top ten. V was trimmed by 5 bases and J by 6 bases, leaving 14 bases between them. CDR1 and CDR2 (germline): SGHVS, FQNEAQ. The CDR3 extends over 13 amino acids. This clonotype has a handful of counts. The antigen is unknown. This receptor was identified in a man aged 35 to 55 in good health. The chain uses TRBV7-8 and TRBJ2-7; tentatively, D is TRBD1 or TRBD2 (5 bases each). The material sequenced was blood. CDR3 sequence: CASSRGRGGEQYF. The CDR3 region has the DNA TGTGCCAGCAGCCGCGGACGGGGCGGCGAGCAGTACTTC.